The 18 T cell receptor beta chains below all came from one sample that was sequenced in a study of blood T cell repertoires in COVID-19. Libraries were prepared by immunoSEQ multiplex PCR; TCRdb keeps only in-frame clonotypes and omits some of them. Counted here are approximately 150,000 clones, around 85% occurring once; the ten biggest clones make up around 6.2%. The source material was PBMCs or T cells enriched from blood (not recorded which). The receptors come from a woman in her thirties or forties who had recovered from COVID-19.

The chain carries TRBV12-3 or TRBV12-4 and TRBJ1-4; D perhaps matches TRBD1 (6 bases). Trimming cost V 7 bases and J 10 bases, with 16 bases left between them. This CDR3 has 13 amino acids. The DNA for the CDR3 is TGTGCCAGCACTCTACTACAGGGTACAAAACTGTTTTTT. It codes for CASTLLQGTKLFF.

The rearrangement links TRBV18 to TRBJ1-5; 8 bases fit TRBD1. With V trimmed by 3 bases and J by 3 bases, 1 base remained unmatched. From germline, CDR1 is KGHSH and CDR2 LQKENI. The CDR3 runs 14 residues. As DNA, the CDR3 is TGTGCCAGCTCACCGACAGGGGACAATCAGCCCCAGCATTTT. Translated, it gives CASSPTGDNQPQHF.

The J gene is TRBJ2-5, the V gene TRBV2; TRBD2 matches at 11 bases. V was pared by 2 bases and J by 7 bases, with 3 bases of the junction left unmatched. The CDR3 contains 14 residues. CDR1 and CDR2 from the germline V gene are SNHLY and FYNNEI. The DNA of the CDR3 is TGTGCCAGCAGTGAACTAGCGGGGGGTGGGACCCAGTACTTC. Translation: CASSELAGGGTQYF.

The chain combines TRBV6-5 with TRBJ1-2; D might be TRBD1 (5 bases). Trimming pared 0 bases from V and 8 bases from J, leaving 13 bases between. CDR1 and CDR2 from the germline V gene are MNHEY and SVGAGI. The CDR3 is made up of 14 amino acids. The CDR3 loop reads CASSYSTGGRGYTF. The CDR3 DNA follows: TGTGCCAGCAGTTACTCGACCGGGGGACGCGGCTACACCTTC.

In this sample, this clone turned up many times. V usage is TRBV23-1 and J usage is TRBJ1-1; possibly TRBD1 for D (5 bases). TRBV23-1 is labeled an ORF, and its function is uncertain. Trimming shortened V by 8 bases and J by 1 base, and 14 bases separated the two germline ends. The CDR3 is 14 amino acids. CDR3 sequence: CASWTDRGNTEAFF. The DNA of the CDR3 is TGCGCCAGCTGGACGGATAGGGGGAACACTGAAGCTTTCTTT.

The chain couples TRBV5-1 to TRBJ1-1; 8 bases fit TRBD1. V dropped 3 bases and J dropped 1; count of bases not matched to a gene: 8. CDR1 and CDR2 (germline): SGHRS, YFSETQ. The CDR3 loop spans 16 amino acids. CDR3: CASSWGAGTGNTEAFF. In DNA form, the CDR3 reads TGCGCCAGCAGCTGGGGGGCCGGGACAGGGAACACTGAAGCTTTCTTT.

The chain joins TRBV19 to TRBJ2-3; D may be TRBD1 (6 bases). The CDR3 is 14 amino acids. The V end was cut by 5 bases, the J end by 3 bases, with 12 bases between. Per the germline V gene, CDR1 is LNHDA and CDR2 is SQIVND (reference sequence). CDR3 protein: CASSAQGLTDTQYF. Written as DNA, the CDR3 is TGTGCCAGTAGTGCCCAGGGGTTGACAGATACGCAGTATTTT.

V usage is TRBV7-9 and J usage is TRBJ1-5; tentatively, D is TRBD1 (6 bases). V lost 5 bases to trimming and J lost 3 bases, with 11 bases between them. The CDR3 covers 14 residues. Germline V gene data show CDR1 as SEHNR and CDR2 as FQNEAQ (reference sequence). Written as DNA, the CDR3 is TGTGCCAGCAGCCTAGGGGGGCTCAATCAGCCCCAGCATTTT. Encoded protein: CASSLGGLNQPQHF.

The CDR3 nucleotides read TGTGCCAGCAGCCCCTACACCGGGGAGCTGTTTTTT. Amino acid sequence: CASSPYTGELFF. This chain joins TRBV7-9 and TRBJ2-2; D not certain. V dropped 5 bases and J dropped 3 bases, with 4 bases sitting between them. Germline lookup yields CDR1 SEHNR and CDR2 FQNEAQ (reference sequence). The CDR3 extends over 12 amino acids. The whole variable domain, remainder taken from reference TRBV7-9 and TRBJ2-2, is DTGVSQNPRHKITKRGQNVTFRCDPISEHNRLYWYRQTLGQGPEFLTYFQNEAQLEKSRLLSDRFSAERPKGSFSTLEIQRTEQGDSAMYLCASSPYTGELFFGEGSRLTVL.

The V and J genes are TRBV5-4 and TRBJ1-2; D not resolved. The CDR3 has 15 residues. Trimming pared 1 base from V and 0 bases from J, leaving 10 bases between. Germline assignment: CDR1 SGHNT and CDR2 YYREEE (reference sequence). CDR3 DNA: TGTGCCAGCAGCTTGTTGAGGCTATCTAACTATGGCTACACCTTC. Translation: CASSLLRLSNYGYTF.

CDR3 bases: TGTGCCATCAGCGACCCCCCTCCCGGAGGGCGGGAAGAGACCCAGTACTTC. Protein sequence: CAISDPPPGGREETQYF. The chain carries TRBV10-3 and TRBJ2-5; TRBD2 might be the D (6 bases). V lost 6 bases to trimming and J lost 3 bases, with 23 bases between them. Per germline, CDR1 ENHRY and CDR2 SYGVKD. This CDR3 has 17 amino acids.

The chain couples TRBV5-6 to TRBJ2-1; 9 bases are a match to TRBD2. Germline V lookup: CDR1 SGHDT, CDR2 YYEEEE. V was pared by 2 bases and J by 5 bases, with 8 bases of the junction left unmatched. This CDR3 contains 16 residues. CDR3: CASSFLAGVRDNEQFF. The DNA of the CDR3 is TGTGCCAGCAGCTTTTTAGCGGGAGTTAGGGACAATGAGCAGTTCTTC. The full variable domain, completed using reference TRBV5-6 and TRBJ2-1, is DAGVTQSPTHLIKTRGQQVTLRCSPKSGHDTVSWYQQALGQGPQFIFQYYEEEERQRGNFPDRFSGHQFPNYSSELNVNALLLGDSALYLCASSFLAGVRDNEQFFGPGTRLTVL.

The genes are TRBV2 and TRBJ2-3, with 8 bases that match TRBD2. Germline CDR1 is SNHLY and CDR2 is FYNNEI. This CDR3 contains 13 residues. The CDR3 reads CAASGGLTDTQYF. The DNA of the CDR3 is TGTGCAGCAAGCGGGGGCCTCACAGATACGCAGTATTTT.

The chain employs TRBV15 and TRBJ1-1; TRBD1 might be the D (6 bases). CDR3 size: 16 residues. In germline, CDR1 is LNHNV, CDR2 YYDKDF (reference sequence). V lost 0 bases and J lost 0, with 11 bases in between. DNA of the CDR3: TGTGCCACCAGCAGAGATTTGAACAGGGTGAACACTGAAGCTTTCTTT. Translated: CATSRDLNRVNTEAFF.

This chain uses TRBV4-2 with TRBJ1-3; 7 nucleotides agree with TRBD1. V lost 0 bases to trimming and J lost 8 bases; unmatched junction nucleotides: 7. From germline, CDR1 is LGHNA and CDR2 YNFKEQ. CDR3 length: 15 residues. The chain's CDR3 is CASSQDGDRAYTIYF. The DNA of the CDR3 is TGTGCCAGCAGCCAAGATGGAGACAGGGCCTACACCATATATTTT.

The rearrangement uses TRBV30 and TRBJ1-3, with D perhaps matching TRBD1 (5 bases). Trimming left V 0 bases short and J 2 bases short, with 11 bases between. This CDR3 contains 15 residues. Germline V gene data show CDR1 as GTSNPN and CDR2 as SVGIG (reference sequence). CDR3 protein: CAWSVRQGPGNTIYF. CDR3 sequence (DNA): TGTGCCTGGAGTGTACGGCAGGGTCCTGGAAACACCATATATTTT.

J is TRBJ1-5 and V is TRBV29-1; 10 nucleotides line up with TRBD1. This CDR3 has 14 residues. J gave up 6 bases and V 5 bases, and 7 bases lay outside the gene matches. The germline gives CDR1 SQVTM, CDR2 ANQGSEA. CDR3 amino acids: CSVKGTGESQPQHF. The CDR3 coding sequence is TGCAGCGTTAAAGGGACAGGGGAGAGTCAGCCCCAGCATTTT.

The chain links TRBV5-5 to TRBJ1-2; no clear D gene. V lost 0 bases, J lost 0 bases, and 9 bases lay in between. CDR1 is SGHKS and CDR2 is YYEKEE in the germline V gene (reference sequence). The CDR3 loop spans 15 amino acids. The CDR3 coding sequence is TGTGCCAGCAGCTTGGGAGGCACGGCTAACTATGGCTACACCTTC. This sequence encodes CASSLGGTANYGYTF. Full variable domain (rest looked up from reference TRBV5-5 and TRBJ1-2): DAGVTQSPTHLIKTRGQQVTLRCSPISGHKSVSWYQQVLGQGPQFIFQYYEKEERGRGNFPDRFSARQFPNYSSELNVNALLLGDSALYLCASSLGGTANYGYTFGSGTRLTVV.